Shown below are 15 T cell receptor beta chains from a single sample sequenced in a study of cytomegalovirus exposure and HLA in healthy donors. Use of 60 Vbeta and 13 Jbeta primers characterized the PCR. Sequencing was performed with immunoSEQ multiplex PCR; in TCRdb, only in-frame clones are kept and a portion is missing. The sample includes roughly 200,000 clones, around 82% of them seen just once. What was sequenced was PBMCs. The receptors were sampled from a woman in her 30s in good health and CMV-seronegative.

The chain links TRBV28 to TRBJ1-2; D is unresolved. Germline lookup yields CDR1 MDHEN and CDR2 SYDVKM. The germline V and J ends were trimmed by 6 bases and 7 bases, with 12 bases remaining between them. The CDR3 extends over 12 amino acids. The CDR3 coding sequence is TGTGCCAGCAGGATCGGAGGGTCTGGCTACACCTTC. Encoded protein: CASRIGGSGYTF.

The chain joins TRBV29-1 to TRBJ2-5, with D unresolved. Trimming removed 6 bases at V and 5 bases at J, with 13 bases between. CDR3 length: 12 amino acids. CDR1 and CDR2 from the germline V gene are SQVTM and ANQGSEA. The CDR3 coding sequence is TGCAGCGTCAAACCTACCGAGGAGACCCAGTACTTC. Amino acids: CSVKPTEETQYF.

This chain uses TRBV14 with TRBJ1-3; a possible D gene is TRBD1 (6 bases). Trimming removed 4 bases from V and 0 bases from J, with 13 bases in between. This CDR3 has 16 amino acids. The germline V gene has CDR1 SGHDN and CDR2 FVKESK. The CDR3 reads CASSPGQFVSGNTIYF. CDR3 nucleotides: TGTGCCAGCAGCCCCGGACAGTTCGTCTCTGGAAACACCATATATTTT.

The V call is TRBV5-1, the J call TRBJ2-7; TRBD1 matches 7 bases. Germline-derived CDR1 and CDR2 are SGHRS and YFSETQ. This CDR3 is built from 12 residues. With V trimmed by 3 bases and J by 5 bases, 2 bases remained unmatched. CDR3 residues: CASSSTGHEQYF. CDR3 bases: TGCGCCAGCAGCTCGACAGGGCACGAGCAGTACTTC.

This rearrangement joins TRBV6-6 to TRBJ1-5; 8 bases are shared with TRBD1. After removal of 5 bases from V and 5 bases from J, the junction contained 5 bases not matched to a gene. The CDR3 spans 14 residues. CDR1 and CDR2 (germline): MNHNY, SVGAGI (reference sequence). The CDR3 bases are TGTGCCAGCAGTCCTGGACAGGGATATCAGCCCCAGCATTTT. Its protein is CASSPGQGYQPQHF.

Only one count was recorded for this clone. The gene calls are TRBV18 and TRBJ2-7; 8 bases map to TRBD1. In germline, CDR1 is KGHSH, CDR2 LQKENI. The J segment lost 5 bases and the V segment lost 2 bases, leaving 5 bases of the junction unmatched. The CDR3 is 14 residues long. CDR3 protein: CASSPRTGKNEQYF. CDR3 in DNA: TGTGCCAGCTCACCAAGGACAGGGAAGAACGAGCAGTACTTC.

The chain employs TRBV18 and TRBJ2-3, with D possibly matching TRBD2 (5 bases). With 0 bases removed from V and 6 bases from J, the gap between germline ends came to 10 bases. Germline loops: CDR1 KGHSH, CDR2 LQKENI. The CDR3 length is 14 residues. Here the CDR3 DNA reads TGTGCCAGCTCACCACCGCCGAGGGATGATACGCAGTATTTT. It is translated as CASSPPPRDDTQYF.

The chain is built from TRBV5-6 and TRBJ2-3, with 9 bases matching TRBD1. Per the germline V gene, CDR1 is SGHDT and CDR2 is YYEEEE. V was pared by 2 bases and J by 1 base, with 8 bases of the junction left unmatched. The CDR3 has 17 amino acids. This chain's CDR3 is CASSLPGTGRRTDTQYF. DNA of the CDR3: TGTGCCAGCAGCTTACCAGGGACAGGGAGGCGCACAGATACGCAGTATTTT.

CDR3: CASTGSTETQYF. The DNA for the CDR3 is TGCGCCAGCACAGGGTCGACGGAGACCCAGTACTTC. The J gene is TRBJ2-5, the V gene TRBV5-1, with D maybe TRBD1 (5 bases). The CDR3 is 12 residues long. Trimming took 6 bases from V and 5 from J, leaving 11 bases between them. Germline-derived CDR1 and CDR2 are SGHRS and YFSETQ.

This clone has a handful of counts. V is TRBV6-5 and J is TRBJ1-1; 8 nucleotides align to TRBD1. Trimming removed 0 bases from V and 5 bases from J; junction bases left unmatched: 5. CDR1 MNHEY and CDR2 SVGAGI come from the germline V gene. The CDR3 consists of 15 residues. The CDR3 DNA is TGTGCCAGCAGTTACTCGGCAGGGGGCGGGACTGAAGCTTTCTTT. Its protein product is CASSYSAGGGTEAFF.

The V call is TRBV5-1, the J call TRBJ1-2, with a weak D call TRBD1 (5 bases). This CDR3 comprises 15 residues. Germline-derived CDR1 and CDR2 are SGHRS and YFSETQ. V lost 2 bases to trimming and J lost 2 bases, with 13 bases between them. The CDR3 protein is CASSLERGKNYGYTF. As DNA, the CDR3 is TGCGCCAGCAGCTTAGAGCGGGGGAAGAACTATGGCTACACCTTC. Full variable domain (rest looked up from reference TRBV5-1 and TRBJ1-2): KAGVTQTPRYLIKTRGQQVTLSCSPISGHRSVSWYQQTPGQGLQFLFEYFSETQRNKGNFPGRFSGRQFSNSRSEMNVSTLELGDSALYLCASSLERGKNYGYTFGSGTRLTVV.

This sequence joins TRBV20-1 and TRBJ1-2; D is undetermined. V lost 6 bases and J 9 bases, leaving 11 bases between the germline ends. There are 10 residues in the CDR3. From germline, CDR1 is DFQATT and CDR2 SNEGSKA (reference sequence). This CDR3 is CSAGGGSYTF. The CDR3 nucleotides read TGCAGTGCCGGCGGTGGCAGCTACACCTTC.

The gene calls are TRBV7-9 and TRBJ2-1; TRBD2 agrees at 14 bases. With 5 bases clipped from V and 8 bases from J, the junction kept 11 bases outside the gene matches. This CDR3 region has 17 residues. CDR1 and CDR2 from the germline V gene are SEHNR and FQNEAQ (reference sequence). CDR3 residues: CASSPRGTSGSSYEQFF. CDR3 coding DNA: TGTGCCAGCAGCCCTAGGGGGACTAGCGGGAGTAGCTATGAGCAGTTCTTC.

This clone was seen just once. The V gene is TRBV27, the J gene TRBJ2-2; 9 bases are a match to TRBD1. V was pared by 6 bases and J by 0 bases, with 5 bases of the junction left unmatched. CDR3 length: 16 amino acids. Germline-derived CDR1 and CDR2 are MNHEY and SMNVEV (reference sequence). In nucleotides, the CDR3 is TGTGCCAGCAGAATACAGGGGGCTCCGAACACCGGGGAGCTGTTTTTT. As protein: CASRIQGAPNTGELFF.

This chain links TRBV10-3 with TRBJ2-7; D possibly corresponds to TRBD2 (6 bases). V lost 2 bases and J lost 2, with 7 bases in between. The CDR3 sequence is 13 residues long. Germline V gene lookup returns CDR1 ENHRY and CDR2 SYGVKD. The CDR3 DNA reads TGTGCCATCAGTGAGGGAGGGCCCTACGAGCAGTACTTC. Its protein is CAISEGGPYEQYF.